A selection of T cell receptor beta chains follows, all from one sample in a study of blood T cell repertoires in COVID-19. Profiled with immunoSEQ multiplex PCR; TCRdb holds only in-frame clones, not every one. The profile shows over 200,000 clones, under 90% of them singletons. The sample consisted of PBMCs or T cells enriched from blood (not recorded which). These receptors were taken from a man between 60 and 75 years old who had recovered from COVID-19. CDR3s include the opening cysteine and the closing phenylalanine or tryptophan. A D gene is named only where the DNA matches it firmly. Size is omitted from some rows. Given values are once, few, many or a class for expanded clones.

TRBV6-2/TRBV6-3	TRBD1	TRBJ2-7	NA	CASSYPRIGTGGYEQYF	TGTGCCAGCAGTTACCCGCGGATAGGGACAGGGGGCTACGAGCAGTACTTC
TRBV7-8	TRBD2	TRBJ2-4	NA	CASSLGAGQKNIQYF	TGTGCCAGCAGCTTAGGAGCGGGGCAAAAAAACATTCAGTACTTC
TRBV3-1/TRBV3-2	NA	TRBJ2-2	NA	CASSLRGAGELFF	TGTGCCAGCAGCCTACGCGGGGCCGGGGAGCTGTTTTTT
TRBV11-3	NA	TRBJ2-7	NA	CASSFLASVSHEQYF	TGTGCCAGCAGCTTCTTGGCTAGTGTATCCCACGAGCAGTACTTC
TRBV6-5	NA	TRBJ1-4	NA	CASSYSYETGGEKLFF	TGTGCCAGCAGTTACTCGTACGAGACAGGAGGTGAAAAACTGTTTTTT
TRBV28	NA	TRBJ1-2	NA	CASTPVGRANYGYTF	TGTGCCAGCACCCCCGTGGGCAGGGCTAACTATGGCTACACCTTC
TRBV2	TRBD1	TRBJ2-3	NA	CASSDGQAPTTDTQYF	TGTGCCAGCAGTGATGGACAGGCTCCCACCACAGATACGCAGTATTTT
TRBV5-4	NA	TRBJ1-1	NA	CASSLMHTGNTEAFF	TGTGCCAGCAGCTTGATGCATACAGGGAACACTGAAGCTTTCTTT
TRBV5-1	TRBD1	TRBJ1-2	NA	CASSLAGGYGYTF	TGCGCCAGCAGCTTGGCAGGGGGCTATGGCTACACCTTC
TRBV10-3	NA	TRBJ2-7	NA	CAISEGAGTYEQYF	TGTGCCATCAGTGAAGGGGCAGGAACCTACGAGCAGTACTTC
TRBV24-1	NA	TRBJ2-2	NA	CATSGPRRSGELFF	TGTGCCACCAGTGGCCCGAGGAGAAGCGGGGAGCTGTTTTTT
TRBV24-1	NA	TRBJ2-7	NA	CATSDMEGNEQYF	TGTGCCACCAGTGATATGGAGGGTAACGAGCAGTACTTC
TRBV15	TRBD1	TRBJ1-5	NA	CATRPTGRSNQPQHF	TGTGCCACCAGACCGACAGGGCGAAGCAATCAGCCCCAGCATTTT
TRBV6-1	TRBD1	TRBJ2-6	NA	CASSEMGQGASGANVLTF	TGTGCCAGCAGTGAAATGGGACAGGGGGCTTCTGGGGCCAACGTCCTGACTTTC
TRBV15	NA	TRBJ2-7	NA	CATSRAATGLPHSYEQYF	TGTGCCACCAGCAGAGCAGCTACTGGACTACCTCACTCCTACGAGCAGTACTTC
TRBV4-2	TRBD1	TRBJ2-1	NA	CASSQVGTGLNNEQFF	TGTGCCAGCAGCCAAGTAGGGACAGGACTTAACAATGAGCAGTTCTTC
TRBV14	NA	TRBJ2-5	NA	CASSQGPVGGATQYF	TGTGCCAGCAGCCAAGGGCCGGTCGGGGGAGCGACCCAGTACTTC
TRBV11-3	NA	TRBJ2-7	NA	CASSLDRGDYEQYF	TGTGCCAGCAGCTTAGACAGGGGGGACTACGAGCAGTACTTC
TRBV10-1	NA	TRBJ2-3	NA	CASSESTTSSTDTQYF	TGCGCCAGCAGTGAGTCAACGACATCTAGCACAGATACGCAGTATTTT
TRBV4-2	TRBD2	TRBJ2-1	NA	CASSQAGPPAGGGNEQFF	TGTGCCAGCAGCCAAGCTGGGCCCCCAGCGGGGGGCGGGAATGAGCAGTTCTTC
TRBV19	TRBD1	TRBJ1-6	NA	CASRLWGQGDSPLHF	TGTGCCAGTAGGCTTTGGGGACAGGGGGATTCACCCCTCCACTTT
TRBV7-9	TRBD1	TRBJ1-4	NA	CASSTDRGLEKLFF	TGTGCCAGCAGTACAGACAGGGGGCTTGAAAAACTGTTTTTT
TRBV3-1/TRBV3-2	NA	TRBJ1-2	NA	CASSQDIVGRAGGYTF	TGTGCCAGCAGCCAAGATATTGTGGGCAGGGCTGGTGGCTACACCTTC
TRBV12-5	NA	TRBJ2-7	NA	CASGHSVPYEQYF	TGTGCTAGTGGCCACAGTGTCCCCTACGAGCAGTACTTC
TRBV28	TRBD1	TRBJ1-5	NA	CASSRDSSNSNQPQHF	TGTGCCAGCAGTAGGGACAGCTCTAATAGCAATCAGCCCCAGCATTTT
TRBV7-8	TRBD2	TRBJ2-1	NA	CASSSGRLSSGGARVNEQFF	TGTGCCAGCAGCTCCGGGCGTTTGTCTAGCGGGGGGGCCCGAGTCAATGAGCAGTTCTTC
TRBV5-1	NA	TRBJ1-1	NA	CASSLAWRENTEAFF	TGCGCCAGCAGCTTGGCCTGGCGGGAGAACACTGAAGCTTTCTTT
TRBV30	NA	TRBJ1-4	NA	CAWSAGQLNEKLFF	TGTGCCTGGAGTGCCGGACAGCTTAATGAAAAACTGTTTTTT
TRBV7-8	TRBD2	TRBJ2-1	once	CASSLETSGGLHEQFF	TGTGCCAGCAGCTTAGAGACTAGCGGGGGGCTGCATGAGCAGTTCTTC
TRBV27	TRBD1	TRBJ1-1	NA	CASSSDRGFTEAFF	TGTGCCAGCAGCTCCGACAGGGGATTCACTGAAGCTTTCTTT
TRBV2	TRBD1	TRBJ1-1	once	CASRLGTGASTEAFF	TGTGCCAGCCGTCTAGGGACAGGGGCCAGCACTGAAGCTTTCTTT
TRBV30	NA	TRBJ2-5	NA	CACAQGRETQYF	TGTGCCTGCGCTCAGGGGCGGGAGACCCAGTACTTC
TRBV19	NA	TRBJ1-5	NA	CASSWGERNQPQHF	TGTGCCAGTAGTTGGGGAGAGCGCAATCAGCCCCAGCATTTT
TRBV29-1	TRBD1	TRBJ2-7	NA	CSARTGGNEQYF	TGCAGCGCTAGGACAGGGGGCAACGAGCAGTACTTC
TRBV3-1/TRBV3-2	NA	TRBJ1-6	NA	CASSQVIQSGSPLHF	TGTGCCAGCAGCCAAGTCATCCAGAGCGGTTCACCCCTCCACTTT
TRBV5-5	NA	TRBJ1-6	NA	CASSFQGSPLHF	TGTGCCAGCAGTTTCCAGGGGTCACCCCTCCACTTT
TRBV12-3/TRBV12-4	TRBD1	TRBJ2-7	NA	CASRETGGFEQYF	TGTGCCAGCAGGGAGACAGGGGGATTTGAGCAGTACTTC
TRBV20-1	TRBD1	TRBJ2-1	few	CSASRTGNLNEQFF	TGCAGTGCTAGTCGGACAGGAAACCTCAATGAGCAGTTCTTC
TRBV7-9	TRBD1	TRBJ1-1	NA	CATNRGQPNTEAFF	TGTGCCACAAACAGGGGACAGCCGAACACTGAAGCTTTCTTT
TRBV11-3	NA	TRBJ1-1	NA	CASSANRANTEAFF	TGTGCCAGCAGCGCCAACAGGGCCAACACTGAAGCTTTCTTT
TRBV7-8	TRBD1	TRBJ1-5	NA	CASSAAGTGAGQPQHF	TGTGCCAGCAGCGCCGCCGGGACAGGGGCCGGTCAGCCCCAGCATTTT
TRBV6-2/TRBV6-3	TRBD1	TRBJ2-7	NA	CASSYSGTGDYEQYF	TGTGCCAGCAGTTACTCGGGCACAGGGGATTACGAGCAGTACTTC
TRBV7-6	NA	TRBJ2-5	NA	CASSSIPGWGRNTETQYF	TGTGCCAGCAGCTCCATCCCTGGATGGGGGAGGAACACTGAGACCCAGTACTTC
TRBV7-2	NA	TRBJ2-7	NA	CASSLTLRGTLSREQYF	TGTGCCAGCAGCTTAACTTTGAGGGGGACACTCTCCCGGGAGCAGTACTTC
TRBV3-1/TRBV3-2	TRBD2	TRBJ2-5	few	CASSQVASGETQYF	TGTGCCAGCAGCCAAGTTGCTAGCGGCGAGACCCAGTACTTC
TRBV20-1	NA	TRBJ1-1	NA	CSASLGADTEAFF	TGCAGTGCTAGTTTAGGGGCGGACACTGAAGCTTTCTTT
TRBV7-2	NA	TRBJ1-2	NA	CASSPVQGSGYTF	TGTGCCAGCAGCCCAGTACAGGGATCTGGCTACACCTTC
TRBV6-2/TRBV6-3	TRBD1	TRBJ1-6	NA	CASSYGGQGISYNSPLHF	TGTGCCAGCAGTTACGGTGGACAGGGCATCTCCTATAATTCACCCCTCCACTTT
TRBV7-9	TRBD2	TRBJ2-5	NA	CASREPGGQETQYF	TGTGCCAGCAGGGAACCGGGAGGACAAGAGACCCAGTACTTC
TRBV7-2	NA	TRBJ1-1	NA	CASAPGRVNTEAFF	TGTGCCAGCGCACCCGGGCGGGTGAACACTGAAGCTTTCTTT
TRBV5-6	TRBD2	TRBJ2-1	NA	CASSRFRTSGYNEQFF	TGTGCCAGCAGCCGGTTCCGGACTAGCGGCTACAATGAGCAGTTCTTC
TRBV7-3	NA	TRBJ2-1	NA	CASSLRAGDYNEQFF	TGTGCCAGCAGCTTAAGGGCAGGGGATTACAATGAGCAGTTCTTC
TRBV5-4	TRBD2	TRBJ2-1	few	CASSTASGKTYNEQFF	TGTGCCAGCAGCACAGCTAGCGGAAAAACCTACAATGAGCAGTTCTTC
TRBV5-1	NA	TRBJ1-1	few	CASSLAGITEAFF	TGCGCCAGCAGCTTGGCCGGTATCACTGAAGCTTTCTTT
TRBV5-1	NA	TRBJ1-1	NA	CASSLGVYTEAFF	TGCGCCAGCAGCTTAGGGGTTTACACTGAAGCTTTCTTT